These 20 T cell receptor beta chains share one sample of origin, sequenced in a study of hypomethylating agent response in myelodysplastic syndrome. The data were produced by immunoSEQ multiplex PCR, yet TCRdb's version contains in-frame clones alone and is incomplete. The profile shows thousands of clones, 85% to 90% of them singletons. The sample was bone marrow, taken before or after starting hypomethylating agent treatment for myelodysplastic syndrome (not recorded which). These receptors all come from a human donor with myelodysplastic syndrome.

This clone was observed once. The CDR3 DNA sequence: TGTGCCAGCAGCGCACAGGGGTCTCGGAATTCACCCCTCCACTTT. Amino acids: CASSAQGSRNSPLHF. The rearrangement joins TRBV5-6 to TRBJ1-6; 7 positions agree with TRBD1. Germline trimming cut 4 bases from V and 7 bases from J; bases unmatched to any gene: 8. This CDR3 has 15 residues. Per the germline V gene, CDR1 is SGHDT and CDR2 is YYEEEE.

The gene calls are TRBV6-6 and TRBJ1-1; no firm D call. CDR3 length: 13 amino acids. V lost 7 bases to trimming and J lost 6 bases, with 15 bases between them. Germline lookup yields CDR1 MNHNY and CDR2 SVGAGI (reference sequence). CDR3 in DNA: TGTGCCAGCAATCCCTCCGGTGTGGCTGAAGCTTTCTTT. Amino acids: CASNPSGVAEAFF.

This clone was counted once. V and J are TRBV5-5 and TRBJ1-2, with TRBD1 matching 8 bases. V dropped 3 bases and J dropped 7; count of bases not matched to a gene: 11. The CDR3 is 15 residues long. Germline V CDR1 and CDR2: SGHKS, YYEKEE (reference sequence). The CDR3 DNA reads TGTGCCAGCAGCTCGGAGGGCAGGGGGCAATCTGGCTACACCTTC. Protein product: CASSSEGRGQSGYTF.

The V call is TRBV6-1, the J call TRBJ2-7, with TRBD2 matching over 7 bases. The germline V gene encodes CDR1 MNHNS and CDR2 SASEGT. The J segment lost 0 bases and the V segment lost 3 bases, leaving 5 bases of the junction unmatched. The CDR3 runs 15 residues. The CDR3 sequence: CASSDVGGSSYEQYF. CDR3 sequence (DNA): TGTGCCAGCAGTGATGTGGGAGGGAGCTCCTACGAGCAGTACTTC.

In its sample, this clone was seen once. The gene calls are TRBV6-5 and TRBJ1-4; unclear D gene. Germline V gene lookup returns CDR1 MNHEY and CDR2 SVGAGI. Trimming left V 4 bases short and J 8 bases short, with 11 bases between. The CDR3 is 13 amino acids. This chain's CDR3 is CASSSGRWEKLFF. CDR3 sequence (DNA): TGTGCCAGCAGTTCGGGGAGGTGGGAAAAACTGTTTTTT.

The rearrangement uses TRBV9 and TRBJ2-5, with TRBD2 identical over 9 bases. With 0 bases clipped from V and 5 bases from J, the junction kept 8 bases outside the gene matches. CDR3 length equals 16 residues. Germline CDR1 reads SGDLS; CDR2 reads YYNGEE. DNA of the CDR3: TGTGCCAGCAGCGTAGGAGGTAGCGGGAGCACTGAGACCCAGTACTTC. This sequence encodes CASSVGGSGSTETQYF.

CDR3 nucleotide sequence: TGCAGCGTTGGATCCTTGGGACAGGTGGGAGCTGAAGCTTTCTTT. Translating gives CSVGSLGQVGAEAFF. The chain combines TRBV29-1 with TRBJ1-1; 8 positions agree with TRBD1. This CDR3 has 15 residues. J was trimmed by 6 bases and V by 4 bases; bases with no gene match: 13. Germline assignment: CDR1 SQVTM and CDR2 ANQGSEA.

V is TRBV30 and J is TRBJ1-4, with a possible D match to TRBD1 (5 bases). Germline V gene lookup returns CDR1 GTSNPN and CDR2 SVGIG (reference sequence). The CDR3 runs to 12 residues. Trimming shortened V by 5 bases and J by 8 bases, and 12 bases separated the two germline ends. The CDR3 DNA sequence: TGTGCCTGGGGGGACTTAGGAGAAAAACTGTTTTTT. It codes for CAWGDLGEKLFF. The variable domain in full, completed from reference TRBV30 and TRBJ1-4, reads SQTIHQWPATLVQPVGSPLSLECTVEGTSNPNLYWYRQAAGRGLQLLFYSVGIGQISSEVPQNLSASRPQDRQFILSSKKLLLSDSGFYLCAWGDLGEKLFFGSGTQLSVL.

This clone showed up just a few times. V is TRBV6-1 and J is TRBJ1-6, with D possibly matching TRBD1 (5 bases). The CDR3 loop spans 15 amino acids. The germline gives CDR1 MNHNS, CDR2 SASEGT. V was clipped by 4 bases and J by 7 bases, with 14 bases between them. The CDR3 nucleotides read TGTGCCAGCAGTGGGATCGGGACTGTGAATTCACCCCTCCACTTT. This translates into CASSGIGTVNSPLHF.

CDR3: CASSAGRGRGETQYF. The CDR3 DNA follows: TGTGCCAGCAGTGCTGGGAGGGGGCGGGGAGAGACCCAGTACTTC. The chain joins TRBV27 to TRBJ2-5; either TRBD1 or TRBD2 may supply D (7 bases each). V lost 5 bases to trimming and J lost 4 bases, with 17 bases between them. The CDR3 spans 15 residues. From germline, CDR1 is MNHEY and CDR2 SMNVEV (reference sequence).

V usage is TRBV9 and J usage is TRBJ2-2; the match to TRBD2 covers 9 bases. The germline CDR1 and CDR2 sequences are SGDLS and YYNGEE. This CDR3 region has 19 residues. Trimming took 4 bases from V and 5 from J; bases not matched to a gene: 18. The CDR3 loop is CASSMTGKVLAGLTGELFF. In nucleotides, the CDR3 is TGTGCCAGCAGCATGACAGGGAAGGTGCTAGCGGGGTTAACCGGGGAGCTGTTTTTT. The variable domain in full, completed from reference TRBV9 and TRBJ2-2, reads DSGVTQTPKHLITATGQRVTLRCSPRSGDLSVYWYQQSLDQGLQFLIQYYNGEERAKGNILERFSAQQFPDLHSELNLSSLELGDSALYFCASSMTGKVLAGLTGELFFGEGSRLTVL.

This rearrangement joins TRBV5-6 to TRBJ2-3; 8 nucleotides agree with TRBD2. Trimming took 2 bases from V and 4 from J; bases not matched to a gene: 0. Germline V lookup: CDR1 SGHDT, CDR2 YYEEEE. This CDR3 region has 13 residues. The CDR3 bases are TGTGCCAGCAGCTTAGCGGGGGCAGATACGCAGTATTTT. This translates into CASSLAGADTQYF.

This chain uses TRBV10-3 with TRBJ2-7; 8 bases agree with TRBD2. The CDR3 covers 14 residues. V lost 6 bases and J lost 2; bases outside the gene matches: 6. Looked up from germline, CDR1 is ENHRY and CDR2 is SYGVKD. The CDR3 loop is CAIRSGSPPYEQYF. The DNA of the CDR3 is TGTGCCATCAGAAGCGGGAGCCCTCCCTACGAGCAGTACTTC.

The CDR3 is CASSLGGTRTYEQYF. The CDR3 DNA reads as TGTGCCAGCAGCTTAGGAGGGACTAGGACCTACGAGCAGTACTTC. The V gene is TRBV11-3, the J gene TRBJ2-7; TRBD2 matches at 8 bases. Germline CDR1 and CDR2: SGHNT and YENEEA. The CDR3 runs 15 residues. Losses at the gene ends were 1 base for V and 2 bases for J; bases not matched to a gene: 4.

The chain is built from TRBV7-2 and TRBJ2-3, with TRBD2 matching 9 bases. The CDR3 has 17 amino acids. CDR1 and CDR2 from the germline V gene are SGHTA and FQGNSA. J was trimmed by 3 bases and V by 1 base; bases with no gene match: 8. CDR3 in amino acids: CASSLVRGGPITDTQYF. The CDR3 DNA follows: TGTGCCAGCAGCTTAGTGCGGGGGGGGCCGATAACAGATACGCAGTATTTT.

This clone was counted once. This chain connects TRBV27 to TRBJ1-5, with no clear D. V shed 3 bases and J shed 3 bases, with 6 bases lying between them. There are 13 residues in the CDR3. Germline loops: CDR1 MNHEY, CDR2 SMNVEV (reference sequence). The CDR3 nucleotides read TGTGCCAGCAGTTTGGAACACAATCAGCCCCAGCATTTT. Protein sequence: CASSLEHNQPQHF.

The chain has TRBV5-6 and TRBJ1-4, with D possibly matching TRBD1 (6 bases). The CDR3 covers 16 residues. Trimming stripped 2 bases from V and 2 bases from J, with 13 bases between. The germline V gene encodes CDR1 SGHDT and CDR2 YYEEEE. DNA of the CDR3: TGTGCCAGCAGCTTTTTTAGGGGGTGGACTAATGAAAAACTGTTTTTT. Its translation: CASSFFRGWTNEKLFF.

V is TRBV30 and J is TRBJ1-4, with D unclear. The germline V gene encodes CDR1 GTSNPN and CDR2 SVGIG (reference sequence). There are 13 residues in the CDR3. The CDR3 sequence: CATAPSTNEKLFF. The CDR3 DNA is TGTGCGACGGCACCTTCAACTAATGAAAAACTGTTTTTT.

This chain joins TRBV6-1 and TRBJ1-1; D remains ambiguous. V was cut by 4 bases and J by 0 bases, with 9 bases left in between. The CDR3 runs to 14 residues. Germline values: CDR1 MNHNS, CDR2 SASEGT. CDR3 region: CASSVAGVNTEAFF. Here the CDR3 DNA reads TGTGCCAGCAGTGTGGCTGGGGTGAACACTGAAGCTTTCTTT.

V gene TRBV10-3 combines with J gene TRBJ1-1; D is perhaps TRBD1 (5 bases). The CDR3 is 16 amino acids. V lost 4 bases, J lost 4 bases, and 19 bases lay in between. Germline CDR1 reads ENHRY; CDR2 reads SYGVKD. The CDR3 DNA reads TGTGCCATCAGTGCTGCTCGAGGGGTTCTAAGCACTGAAGCTTTCTTT. Translation gives CAISAARGVLSTEAFF.